This T cell receptor (beta chain) was profiled in a study of cytomegalovirus exposure and HLA in healthy donors. In its sample, this clone was seen once. The antigen remains undetermined. The length of the CDR3 is 14 residues. Unmatched junction bases numbered 6, after V lost 4 bases and J lost 7 bases. Germline CDR1 and CDR2: SEHNR and FQNEAQ (reference sequence). The study's findings and limits: The authors later linked a missense DCLRE1C variant to TCR beta V- and J-gene trimming. In presence/absence analyses, roughly uniform sequencing depth across donors was assumed. The authors enumerated over 150 TCR beta chains as linked to cytomegalovirus. Prior analysis indicated that the majority of TCR beta V segments exhibited productivity approximately 87% or approximately 30% of the time.

The PCR employed 60 Vbeta primers together with 13 Jbeta primers. Assay: immunoSEQ multiplex PCR; the TCRdb copy retains only in-frame clones and omits some. The sample has around 94,000 clones; roughly 78% are singletons. The sequencing input was PBMCs. This receptor was identified in a woman aged 40-49 years in good health and CMV-seropositive. V usage is TRBV7-9 and J usage is TRBJ1-4, with TRBD1 matching over 7 bases. The CDR3 coding sequence is TGTGCCAGCAGCTCGGGACAGTATATTGAAAAACTGTTTTTT. Protein product: CASSSGQYIEKLFF.